The next 22 T cell receptor beta chains were all read from a single sample in a study of blood T cell repertoires in COVID-19. Repertoires were generated with immunoSEQ multiplex PCR, while TCRdb's copy carries only in-frame clones and drops some. The sample includes 50,000 to 65,000 clones, approximately 91% of them seen just once. The sample was peripheral blood. The receptors here all came from a woman between 55 and 75 years old with active or convalescent COVID-19.

The chain links TRBV28 to TRBJ2-7; 8 positions match TRBD2. In germline, CDR1 is MDHEN, CDR2 SYDVKM. The CDR3 loop spans 15 amino acids. With V trimmed by 0 bases and J by 0 bases, 1 base remained unmatched. The CDR3 sequence: CASSLWLAGSYEQYF. The CDR3 DNA sequence: TGTGCCAGCAGTTTATGGCTAGCGGGCTCCTACGAGCAGTACTTC. The variable domain in full, completed from reference TRBV28 and TRBJ2-7, reads DVKVTQSSRYLVKRTGEKVFLECVQDMDHENMFWYRQDPGLGLRLIYFSYDVKMKEKGDIPEGYSVSREKKERFSLILESASTNQTSMYLCASSLWLAGSYEQYFGPGTRLTVT.

The chain is built from TRBV29-1 and TRBJ1-2; weak D call: TRBD1 (5 bases). Per the germline V gene, CDR1 is SQVTM and CDR2 is ANQGSEA. Trimming left V 3 bases short and J 6 bases short, with 14 bases between. This CDR3 is 13 amino acids long. The CDR3: CSVERQGWDGYTF. In nucleotides, the CDR3 is TGCAGCGTTGAGAGGCAGGGATGGGATGGCTACACCTTC. The variable domain in full, completed from reference TRBV29-1 and TRBJ1-2, reads SAVISQKPSRDICQRGTSLTIQCQVDSQVTMMFWYRQQPGQSLTLIATANQGSEATYESGFVIDKFPISRPNLTFSTLTVSNMSPEDSSIYLCSVERQGWDGYTFGSGTRLTVV.

This clone was detected a few times. The chain has TRBV28 and TRBJ2-7, with a tentative D call TRBD2 (6 bases). Germline CDR1 and CDR2: MDHEN and SYDVKM. This CDR3 comprises 15 residues. Trimming left V 4 bases short and J 1 base short, with 14 bases between. The CDR3 is CASSYVSGLSYEQYF. CDR3 in DNA: TGTGCCAGCAGTTACGTTAGCGGACTTTCCTACGAGCAGTACTTC.

The V call is TRBV7-9, the J call TRBJ1-2; the D is unclear. The germline gives CDR1 SEHNR, CDR2 FQNEAQ (reference sequence). V lost 3 bases and J lost 3, with 14 bases in between. This CDR3 is built from 15 residues. The CDR3 is CASSFSGPAYYGYTF. CDR3 coding DNA: TGTGCCAGCAGCTTCAGCGGGCCCGCTTACTATGGCTACACCTTC.

The chain carries TRBV5-5 and TRBJ2-1, with TRBD2 identical over 12 bases. After removal of 3 bases from V and 8 bases from J, the junction contained 6 bases not matched to a gene. The CDR3 loop spans 15 amino acids. CDR1 and CDR2 (germline): SGHKS, YYEKEE (reference sequence). The CDR3 is CASSSLRTSGDEQFF. The DNA for the CDR3 is TGTGCCAGCAGCTCATTACGGACTAGCGGGGATGAGCAGTTCTTC.

The chain carries TRBV2 and TRBJ2-1, with D tentatively TRBD2 (6 bases). Deletions cut 6 bases from V and 6 bases from J, with 12 bases between. Looked up from germline, CDR1 is SNHLY and CDR2 is FYNNEI. CDR3 size: 13 residues. CDR3 region: CASSPGTLNEQFF. CDR3 DNA: TGTGCCAGCAGCCCCGGGACTCTCAATGAGCAGTTCTTC.

CDR3 nucleotides: TGTGCCACCAGTGATTCTCCGGGGACAGGGGATGAAAAACTGTTTTTT. Translated: CATSDSPGTGDEKLFF. V and J are TRBV24-1 and TRBJ1-4, with 10 bases lining up with TRBD1. CDR3 length: 16 residues. Trimming at V came to 2 bases and at J to 6 bases, leaving 5 bases not matched to a gene. Germline loops: CDR1 KGHDR, CDR2 SFDVKD.

V is TRBV19 and J is TRBJ1-2; D is uncertain. Germline CDR1 reads LNHDA; CDR2 reads SQIVND (reference sequence). The CDR3 has 13 residues. With 9 bases removed from V and 2 bases from J, the gap between germline ends came to 13 bases. The CDR3 DNA sequence: TGTGCCAGCGCCCCGGGTTACAACTATGGCTACACCTTC. It codes for CASAPGYNYGYTF.

This clone was recorded only once. CDR3 sequence: CASSGGYGYTF. The CDR3 bases are TGTGCCAGCAGCGGTGGCTATGGCTACACCTTC. The V call is TRBV6-5, the J call TRBJ1-2, with D unresolved. The CDR3 spans 11 residues. Germline values: CDR1 MNHEY, CDR2 SVGAGI. V was trimmed by 6 bases and J by 4 bases, leaving 6 bases between them.

This clone has just one count. The V call is TRBV20-1, the J call TRBJ1-3; a weak D match, TRBD1 (5 bases). The V and J ends lost 3 bases and 0 bases respectively, with 18 bases between them. CDR1 and CDR2 (germline): DFQATT, SNEGSKA (reference sequence). This CDR3 is built from 17 residues. CDR3 coding DNA: TGCAGTGCTAGTCGCTTCTCATCAGGGCGCTCTGGAAACACCATATATTTT. Protein product: CSASRFSSGRSGNTIYF.

V and J are TRBV6-2 or TRBV6-3 and TRBJ1-5; D gene ambiguous. Per germline, CDR1 MNHEY and CDR2 SVGEGT. The V gene lost 5 bases and the J gene lost 9 bases, with 14 bases spanning the gap. The length of the CDR3 is 13 residues. CDR3: CASSIVNSPPQHF. CDR3 in DNA: TGTGCCAGCAGTATAGTTAATAGTCCGCCCCAGCATTTT.

The chain is built from TRBV19 and TRBJ1-1; TRBD1 matches 9 bases. In germline, CDR1 is LNHDA, CDR2 SQIVND (reference sequence). The CDR3 loop spans 14 amino acids. The J segment lost 9 bases and the V segment lost 5 bases, leaving 10 bases of the junction unmatched. CDR3 sequence: CASSPRTGEAQAFF. CDR3 DNA sequence: TGTGCCAGTAGTCCCCGGACAGGGGAGGCGCAAGCTTTCTTT.

The table lists this clone with a count of one. The rearrangement uses TRBV20-1 and TRBJ1-3; D gene ambiguous. Germline V gene lookup returns CDR1 DFQATT and CDR2 SNEGSKA (reference sequence). The CDR3 loop spans 14 amino acids. Trimming removed 3 bases at V and 0 bases at J, with 9 bases between. CDR3 region: CSASGRGSGNTIYF. The CDR3 coding sequence is TGCAGTGCTAGTGGTCGGGGCTCTGGAAACACCATATATTTT.

The rearrangement uses TRBV6-6 and TRBJ1-4; 8 bases line up with TRBD1. This CDR3 region has 14 residues. The V gene's germline CDR1 is MNHNY and CDR2 SVGAGI (reference sequence). The V gene end was trimmed by 5 bases and the J gene end by 1 base; junction bases not matched to a gene: 0. CDR3 DNA: TGTGCCAGCAGTGACAGGGGAACTAATGAAAAACTGTTTTTT. Encoded protein: CASSDRGTNEKLFF.

The V gene is TRBV9, the J gene TRBJ1-4; D is possibly TRBD1 (6 bases). Germline-derived CDR1 and CDR2 are SGDLS and YYNGEE. The ends were cut back, 3 bases at V and 3 bases at J, with 12 bases in the middle. The CDR3 extends over 15 amino acids. The chain's CDR3 is CASSAQGRPNEKLFF. CDR3 DNA sequence: TGTGCCAGCAGCGCGCAGGGGCGGCCTAATGAAAAACTGTTTTTT.

This clone was seen more than once but under ten times. The chain combines TRBV28 with TRBJ1-3, with 7 bases aligning to TRBD1. Germline assignment: CDR1 MDHEN and CDR2 SYDVKM. Germline trimming cut 7 bases from V and 2 bases from J; bases unmatched to any gene: 2. The CDR3 is 13 residues long. CDR3 protein: CASITGAGNTIYF. CDR3 in DNA: TGTGCCAGCATCACAGGGGCTGGAAACACCATATATTTT.

The rearrangement uses TRBV9 and TRBJ2-7; 12 nucleotides line up with TRBD1. The V gene's germline CDR1 is SGDLS and CDR2 YYNGEE. CDR3 size: 17 residues. Trimming removed 0 bases from V and 3 bases from J; junction bases left unmatched: 7. The CDR3 sequence: CASSVEVGTGGYYEQYF. The CDR3 DNA reads as TGTGCCAGCAGCGTAGAGGTGGGGACAGGGGGCTACTACGAGCAGTACTTC.

J is TRBJ1-6 and V is TRBV19, with D perhaps TRBD1 (5 bases). The germline CDR1 and CDR2 sequences are LNHDA and SQIVND (reference sequence). The CDR3 loop spans 15 amino acids. V was clipped by 3 bases and J by 9 bases, with 15 bases between them. CDR3 in DNA: TGTGCCAGTAGTATTACAGGAATAGAAGGTTCACCCCTCCACTTT. The encoded protein is CASSITGIEGSPLHF.

The chain couples TRBV27 to TRBJ1-2; 7 bases align to TRBD1. The CDR3 runs 14 residues. V trimming: 5 bases; J trimming: 4 bases; junction bases outside the gene matches: 7. CDR1 is MNHEY, CDR2 SMNVEV, per germline (reference sequence). The CDR3 spells CASSVKGGGYGYTF. CDR3 nucleotide sequence: TGTGCCAGCAGTGTAAAAGGGGGCGGCTATGGCTACACCTTC.

The chain couples TRBV10-3 to TRBJ1-1, with no clear D. Trimming took 4 bases from V and 1 from J, leaving 7 bases between them. The CDR3 has 13 residues. The germline V gene has CDR1 ENHRY and CDR2 SYGVKD. The CDR3 reads CAISARENTEAFF. CDR3 DNA sequence: TGTGCCATCAGTGCGAGGGAGAACACTGAAGCTTTCTTT.

The V call is TRBV10-2, the J call TRBJ2-4, with 10 nucleotides matching TRBD1. Germline CDR1 reads WSHSY; CDR2 reads SAAADI. The CDR3 extends over 12 amino acids. The V and J ends lost 7 bases and 16 bases, in that order; junction bases with no gene match: 10. CDR3: CASKPFDRGPYF. The CDR3 DNA sequence: TGCGCCAGCAAACCCTTCGACAGGGGGCCTTACTTC.

This clone showed up just a few times. The chain has TRBV7-3 and TRBJ1-5, with 8 bases that match TRBD1. Germline loops: CDR1 SGHTA, CDR2 FQGTGA. The CDR3 has 15 residues. The J segment lost 2 bases and the V segment lost 4 bases, leaving 4 bases of the junction unmatched. In DNA form, the CDR3 reads TGTGCCAGCAGCTCCTGGGGACAGGGCAATCAGCCCCAGCATTTT. Protein sequence: CASSSWGQGNQPQHF.